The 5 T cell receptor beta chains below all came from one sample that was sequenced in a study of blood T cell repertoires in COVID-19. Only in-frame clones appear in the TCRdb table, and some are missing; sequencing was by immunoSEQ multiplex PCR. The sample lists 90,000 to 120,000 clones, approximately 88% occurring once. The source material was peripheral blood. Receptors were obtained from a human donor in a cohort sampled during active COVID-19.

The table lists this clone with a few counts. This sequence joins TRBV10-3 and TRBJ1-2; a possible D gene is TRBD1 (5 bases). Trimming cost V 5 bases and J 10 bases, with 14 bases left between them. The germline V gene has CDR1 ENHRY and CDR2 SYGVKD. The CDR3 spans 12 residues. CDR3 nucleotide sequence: TGTGCCATCAGTTACACAGGATTATACTACACCTTC. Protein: CAISYTGLYYTF.

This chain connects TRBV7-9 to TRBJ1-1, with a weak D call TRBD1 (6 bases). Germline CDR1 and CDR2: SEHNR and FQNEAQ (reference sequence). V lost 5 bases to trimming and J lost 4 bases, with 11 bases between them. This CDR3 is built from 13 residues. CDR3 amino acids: CASSEQGSTEAFF. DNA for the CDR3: TGTGCCAGCAGCGAACAGGGTTCCACTGAAGCTTTCTTT.

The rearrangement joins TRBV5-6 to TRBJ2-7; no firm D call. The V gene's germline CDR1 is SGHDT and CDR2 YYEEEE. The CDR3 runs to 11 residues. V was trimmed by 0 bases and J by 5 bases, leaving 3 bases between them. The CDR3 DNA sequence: TGTGCCAGCAGCTTGGTCGACGAGCAGTACTTC. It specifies CASSLVDEQYF.

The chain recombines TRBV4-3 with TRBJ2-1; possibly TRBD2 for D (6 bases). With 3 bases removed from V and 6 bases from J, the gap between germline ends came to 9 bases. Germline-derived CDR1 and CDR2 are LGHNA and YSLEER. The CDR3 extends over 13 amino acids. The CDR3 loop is CASSQGGRNEQFF. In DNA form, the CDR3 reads TGCGCCAGCAGCCAGGGAGGACGCAATGAGCAGTTCTTC.

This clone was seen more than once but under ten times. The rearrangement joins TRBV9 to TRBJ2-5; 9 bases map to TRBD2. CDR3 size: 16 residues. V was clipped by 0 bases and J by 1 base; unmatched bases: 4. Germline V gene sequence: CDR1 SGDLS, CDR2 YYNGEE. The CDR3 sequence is CASSVGRGGFQETQYF. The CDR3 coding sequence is TGTGCCAGCAGCGTAGGGCGGGGGGGATTCCAAGAGACCCAGTACTTC.